Below are 24 T cell receptor beta chains sequenced from a single sample in a study of T-cell reconstitution after alpha-beta-depleted transplantation in children. The TCRbeta library incorporated unique molecular identifiers. In TCRdb, the PCR reads were re-called with MiXCR into one record per CDR3 protein. The sample holds around 300,000 distinct CDR3 sequences, approximately 23% seen once. The sample in question was PBMCs, mostly from graft donor cells, obtained 180 days after TCRalphabeta/CD19-depleted stem cell transplant. The origin of the receptors is a male patient aged 5 to 17 who had a stem cell transplant for acute lymphoblastic leukemia, so the T cells may come from the graft donor.

This clonotype was detected a few times. The genes are TRBV10-3 and TRBJ2-7, with D perhaps TRBD2 (6 bases). V was clipped by 3 bases and J by 0 bases, with 15 bases between them. This CDR3 region has 16 residues. Per the germline V gene, CDR1 is ENHRY and CDR2 is SYGVKD. The CDR3 bases are TGTGCCATCAGTGATTGGGGGGATGGGCGCTCCTACGAGCAGTACTTC. Translated: CAISDWGDGRSYEQYF.

This sequence joins TRBV20-1 and TRBJ1-6, with D perhaps TRBD1 (6 bases). The CDR3 runs to 18 residues. Trimming removed 0 bases at V and 0 bases at J, with 15 bases between. In germline, CDR1 is DFQATT, CDR2 SNEGSKA (reference sequence). The CDR3 spells CSARDWLRGSSYNSPLHF. The CDR3 nucleotides are TGCAGTGCTAGAGATTGGCTCAGGGGAAGCTCCTATAATTCACCCCTCCACTTT.

The CDR3: CASSFTGPPYEQYF. The CDR3 DNA reads TGCGCCAGCAGCTTTACAGGGCCCCCCTACGAGCAGTACTTC. The rearrangement links TRBV5-1 to TRBJ2-7, with D perhaps matching TRBD1 (6 bases). Germline V gene sequence: CDR1 SGHRS, CDR2 YFSETQ. Trimming shortened V by 2 bases and J by 2 bases, and 11 bases separated the two germline ends. This CDR3 has 14 amino acids.

The gene calls are TRBV20-1 and TRBJ1-2, with D tentatively TRBD1 (5 bases). The CDR3 has 15 residues. Between the trimmed V and J ends, which lost 4 bases and 8 bases, there was a span of 23 bases. CDR1 DFQATT and CDR2 SNEGSKA come from the germline V gene (reference sequence). Here the CDR3 reads CSATKYRSLVEGYTF. The CDR3 DNA follows: TGCAGTGCTACAAAATACAGGTCCTTGGTTGAGGGCTACACCTTC.

V is TRBV29-1 and J is TRBJ1-1; unclear D gene. Trimming took off 3 bases at V and 0 bases at J, with 8 bases between the two ends. The CDR3 spans 13 residues. Germline lookup yields CDR1 SQVTM and CDR2 ANQGSEA. In nucleotides, the CDR3 is TGCAGCGTTGACGCCGTTATGAACACTGAAGCTTTCTTT. Its protein is CSVDAVMNTEAFF.

The chain has TRBV9 and TRBJ2-1, with 11 bases fitting TRBD1. The CDR3 length is 16 residues. J lost 9 bases, V lost 1 base, and 9 bases had no gene match. Germline CDR1 reads SGDLS; CDR2 reads YYNGEE. The CDR3 sequence is CASSVSGQGASGEQFF. The CDR3, as DNA: TGTGCCAGCAGCGTAAGCGGACAGGGGGCGTCCGGTGAGCAGTTCTTC.

This clonotype was counted between two and nine times. As DNA, the CDR3 is TGCGCCAGCAGCTTCGAGCGGGAGTGGGGCTACGAGCAGTACTTC. It codes for CASSFEREWGYEQYF. The chain uses TRBV5-1 and TRBJ2-7; TRBD2 agrees at 8 bases. The CDR3 extends over 15 amino acids. Germline V gives CDR1 SGHRS, CDR2 YFSETQ. The V and J ends lost 2 bases and 3 bases, in that order; junction bases with no gene match: 7.

V usage is TRBV5-1 and J usage is TRBJ2-3; D unclear. The CDR3 covers 19 residues. The germline V gene encodes CDR1 SGHRS and CDR2 YFSETQ. V was trimmed by 4 bases and J by 0 bases, leaving 24 bases between them. The chain's CDR3 is CASSQDPGPKGASTDTQYF. CDR3 coding DNA: TGCGCCAGCAGCCAAGACCCGGGTCCCAAAGGAGCTAGCACAGATACGCAGTATTTT.

The rearrangement uses TRBV18 and TRBJ2-3; 7 nucleotides match TRBD2. The germline CDR1 and CDR2 sequences are KGHSH and LQKENI. V dropped 4 bases and J dropped 4; count of bases not matched to a gene: 8. This CDR3 region has 15 residues. The CDR3 is CASSLGRLAADTQYF. The DNA for the CDR3 is TGTGCCAGCTCACTTGGGAGACTAGCCGCAGATACGCAGTATTTT.

This clonotype was seen only a few times. The V and J genes are TRBV9 and TRBJ2-7, with a weak D call TRBD1 (6 bases). The germline V gene encodes CDR1 SGDLS and CDR2 YYNGEE. The CDR3 totals 15 residues. V was cut by 4 bases and J by 0 bases, with 14 bases left in between. The CDR3 reads CASSPRTDFSYEQYF. DNA of the CDR3: TGTGCCAGCAGCCCGAGGACAGATTTCTCCTACGAGCAGTACTTC.

The chain recombines TRBV5-5 with TRBJ2-3, with D hard to call. V was pared by 1 base and J by 2 bases, with 11 bases between. This CDR3 contains 15 residues. Looked up from germline, CDR1 is SGHKS and CDR2 is YYEKEE (reference sequence). CDR3 region: CASSLRVPHTDTQYF. CDR3 DNA: TGTGCCAGCAGCTTGAGGGTTCCTCACACAGATACGCAGTATTTT.

In this sample, this clonotype turned up a few times. The V and J genes are TRBV5-1 and TRBJ2-2; D perhaps matches TRBD1 (5 bases). Looked up from germline, CDR1 is SGHRS and CDR2 is YFSETQ. Deletions cut 2 bases from V and 2 bases from J, with 10 bases between. CDR3 size: 15 residues. The chain's CDR3 is CASSFRRANTGELFF. The CDR3 region has the DNA TGCGCCAGCAGCTTCCGCAGGGCTAACACCGGGGAGCTGTTTTTT.

The V call is TRBV5-4, the J call TRBJ2-7; 7 nucleotides agree with TRBD2. The CDR3 loop spans 16 amino acids. Germline V gives CDR1 SGHNT, CDR2 YYREEE (reference sequence). Germline trimming cut 0 bases from V and 3 bases from J; bases unmatched to any gene: 9. CDR3 sequence (DNA): TGTGCCAGCAGCTTGGGGGCTGTCCGGGGGGACTACGAGCAGTACTTC. Translated, it gives CASSLGAVRGDYEQYF.

V gene TRBV20-1 combines with J gene TRBJ1-1, with 8 bases matching TRBD1. Germline V CDR1 and CDR2: DFQATT, SNEGSKA (reference sequence). The CDR3 has 14 amino acids. V shed 1 base, J shed 1 base, and the junction held 2 bases outside the gene matches. Here the CDR3 DNA reads TGCAGTGCTAGAGTGGACAGGGCGAACACTGAAGCTTTCTTT. Protein sequence: CSARVDRANTEAFF.

The chain couples TRBV20-1 to TRBJ2-3; 10 bases match TRBD2. Looked up from germline, CDR1 is DFQATT and CDR2 is SNEGSKA (reference sequence). The CDR3 covers 15 residues. Losses at the gene ends were 6 bases for V and 2 bases for J; bases not matched to a gene: 8. CDR3 DNA: TGCAGTGCCCGCGGACTAGCGGAATTCACAGATACGCAGTATTTT. The encoded protein is CSARGLAEFTDTQYF.

J is TRBJ2-7 and V is TRBV25-1; D gene uncertain. CDR3 size: 12 residues. The germline V and J ends were trimmed by 2 bases and 8 bases, with 10 bases remaining between them. The germline V gene encodes CDR1 MGHDK and CDR2 SYGVNS. CDR3 in amino acids: CASSELPFKQYF. The CDR3 DNA follows: TGTGCCAGCAGTGAACTACCTTTCAAGCAGTACTTC.

V is TRBV11-3 and J is TRBJ2-3; maybe TRBD2 (6 bases). The germline V gene has CDR1 SGHNT and CDR2 YENEEA. The CDR3 has 14 amino acids. V shed 4 bases and J shed 6 bases, with 14 bases lying between them. In DNA form, the CDR3 reads TGTGCCAGCAGCTCCTGGAGGGCCCCCGATACGCAGTATTTT. Residues: CASSSWRAPDTQYF.

The chain employs TRBV5-5 and TRBJ1-2; D remains ambiguous. Trimming took 1 base from V and 7 from J, leaving 20 bases between them. Germline CDR1 SGHKS, CDR2 YYEKEE (reference sequence). CDR3 length: 16 residues. For the CDR3, the DNA is TGTGCCAGCAGCTTGCGGCTGGACCTCGGAGGGATTGGCTACACCTTC. Its translation: CASSLRLDLGGIGYTF.

The chain carries TRBV11-2 and TRBJ1-1; 7 bases align to TRBD1. Germline V gives CDR1 SGHAT, CDR2 FQNNGV. This CDR3 spans 18 amino acids. V lost 1 base and J lost 2; bases outside the gene matches: 13. CDR3 bases: TGTGCCAGCAGCTTAGTGTCCCTCCGGGACAGCCCAAACACTGAAGCTTTCTTT. It codes for CASSLVSLRDSPNTEAFF.

The chain links TRBV7-8 to TRBJ2-7; D is perhaps TRBD2 (5 bases). V was cut by 5 bases and J by 1 base, with 12 bases left in between. The CDR3 length is 14 residues. Germline CDR1 is SGHVS and CDR2 is FQNEAQ. Written as DNA, the CDR3 is TGTGCCAGCAGCCAGACGAGCGGTTCCTACGAGCAGTACTTC. Protein product: CASSQTSGSYEQYF.

The chain uses TRBV29-1 and TRBJ1-5; D is possibly TRBD1 (5 bases). The V and J ends lost 4 bases and 3 bases respectively, with 10 bases between them. The CDR3 has 13 amino acids. Germline CDR1 reads SQVTM; CDR2 reads ANQGSEA. The CDR3 sequence: CSVGQGLNQPQHF. CDR3 in DNA: TGCAGCGTTGGGCAGGGACTCAATCAGCCCCAGCATTTT. The full variable domain, rest sourced from reference TRBV29-1 and TRBJ1-5, is SAVISQKPSRDICQRGTSLTIQCQVDSQVTMMFWYRQQPGQSLTLIATANQGSEATYESGFVIDKFPISRPNLTFSTLTVSNMSPEDSSIYLCSVGQGLNQPQHFGDGTRLSIL.

This clonotype was observed at least ten times. The V gene is TRBV20-1, the J gene TRBJ1-1; TRBD1 is a possible D gene (5 bases). There are 11 residues in the CDR3. Germline V gives CDR1 DFQATT, CDR2 SNEGSKA (reference sequence). With 1 base removed from V and 5 bases from J, the gap between germline ends came to 5 bases. For the CDR3, the DNA is TGCAGTGCTAGAGGGGGGACTGAAGCTTTCTTT. It codes for CSARGGTEAFF.

J is TRBJ2-3 and V is TRBV5-1; weak D call: TRBD2 (5 bases). Trimming cost V 1 base and J 6 bases, with 9 bases left between them. The CDR3 is 13 residues long. Looked up from germline, CDR1 is SGHRS and CDR2 is YFSETQ. The CDR3 region is CASSLRGKDTQYF. DNA for the CDR3: TGCGCCAGCAGCTTGCGGGGTAAGGATACGCAGTATTTT.

V and J are TRBV6-5 and TRBJ2-5; TRBD1 aligns across 7 bases. With V trimmed by 2 bases and J by 5 bases, 14 bases remained unmatched. The CDR3 sequence is 17 residues long. Germline V gene sequence: CDR1 MNHEY, CDR2 SVGAGI. CDR3 nucleotides: TGTGCCAGCAGTTACCCAAAAGACAGGGCCCTAGCCGAGACCCAGTACTTC. Translating gives CASSYPKDRALAETQYF.